This TCR beta chain was identified in a study of blood T cell repertoires in COVID-19. Study-wide background: COVID-19 samples, acute and convalescent, were from the United States, Italy and Spain. In each case, the material was cDNA or gDNA derived from T cells, B-cell-depleted T cells, or PBMCs.

Losses at the gene ends were 5 bases for V and 3 bases for J; bases not matched to a gene: 13. Germline lookup yields CDR1 MNHNY and CDR2 SVGAGI (reference sequence). The CDR3 has 17 amino acids. Original processing methods: Counts of nucleated cells, estimated from reference gene primer amplification, were obtained. Assay used: immunoSEQ multiplex PCR; TCRdb lists only in-frame clones, some missing. V and J calls and clone size come straight from that table; D and trimming were deduced from the DNA. The data contain about 120,000 clones, 78% of them singletons. The sequenced sample consisted of peripheral blood. The receptor's source is a man in his 70s with acute or convalescent COVID-19. This rearrangement joins TRBV6-6 to TRBJ2-5, with 9 bases matching TRBD1. In nucleotides, the CDR3 is TGTGCCAGCAGTCGTTTCTCCGGGACAGGGAGGGAAGAGACCCAGTACTTC. Protein sequence: CASSRFSGTGREETQYF.